A selection of T cell receptor beta chains follows, all from one sample in a study of T cell clonotyping in hematopoietic cell transplantation. This table comes from immunoSEQ multiplex PCR, and its TCRdb copy is limited to in-frame clones, with some not included. The table lists nearly 70,000 clones, approximately 94% of them singletons, with about 1.5% in the top ten. The sample comprised peripheral blood mononuclear cells. These receptors all come from a man between 45 and 60 years old in good health. Some clones in this sample may be carry-over from other donors' samples. Each CDR3 is given with its conserved first and last residue. D genes are given only for firm matches. Rows give clone size only sometimes, using once, few, many, or a class for an expanded clone.

-	TRBV6-5	once	TRBJ2-1	TGTGCCAGCAGTACACCCCAGACCTTTGAGCAGTTCTTC	CASSTPQTFEQFF
TRBD2	TRBV5-1	-	TRBJ2-1	TGCGCCAGCAGCTTGATGGCAGGGGCGAGCGGGGGGGCCTACAATGAGCAGTTCTTC	CASSLMAGASGGAYNEQFF
TRBD2	TRBV11-2	-	TRBJ2-1	TGTGCCAGCAGGCCTACCGGGACTAGCGTCTACAATGAGCAGTTCTTC	CASRPTGTSVYNEQFF
-	TRBV28	-	TRBJ1-1	TGTGCCAGCAGGAACACTGAAGCTTTCTTT	CASRNTEAFF
-	TRBV7-2	-	TRBJ1-1	TGTGCCAGCAGCTCCCGACGGGGCCGGGACACTGAAGCTTTCTTT	CASSSRRGRDTEAFF
-	TRBV7-9	-	TRBJ1-2	TGTGCCAGCAGCTTCGACAGCAACTATGGCTACACCTTC	CASSFDSNYGYTF
-	TRBV28	-	TRBJ1-1	TGTGCCAGCAGTTTAAACGGGCTCCGAATGGATCGGGCCACTGAAGCTTTCTTT	CASSLNGLRMDRATEAFF
-	TRBV9	-	TRBJ2-3	TGTGCCAGCAGCGTAGAAAACAGGGCGGATACGCAGTATTTT	CASSVENRADTQYF
-	TRBV27	-	TRBJ2-7	TGTGCCAGCAGCAACGACCCCTCCTACGAGCAGTACTTC	CASSNDPSYEQYF
-	TRBV7-9	-	TRBJ2-3	TGTGCCAGCAGCGTCGGGAGTTTTACAGATACGCAGTATTTT	CASSVGSFTDTQYF
TRBD2	TRBV27	-	TRBJ2-7	TGTGCCAGCAGTTTATCAGTTCCCGGACTAGCGGGAGGGCCTCGATACGAGCAGTACTTC	CASSLSVPGLAGGPRYEQYF
TRBD1	TRBV28	-	TRBJ2-1	TGTGCCAGCAGTTTAGTCGGACAGGGAGCCAATGAGCAGTTCTTC	CASSLVGQGANEQFF
-	TRBV6-1	once	TRBJ1-5	TGTGCCAGCAGTGAAAACAGGGTCGGGCAGCCCCAGCATTTT	CASSENRVGQPQHF
-	TRBV7-9	-	TRBJ1-2	TGTGCCAGCAGCTTAGTCCCCGGTGCTAACTATGGCTACACCTTC	CASSLVPGANYGYTF
-	TRBV28	-	TRBJ2-4	TGTGCCAGTACGGAAGGAGGGCTAGCCAAAAACATTCAGTACTTC	CASTEGGLAKNIQYF
-	TRBV19	few	TRBJ1-5	TGTGCCAGCCACGGACCCTTCGGGTCGAGCAATCAGCCCCAGCATTTT	CASHGPFGSSNQPQHF
TRBD2	TRBV6-5	-	TRBJ2-3	TGTGCCAGCAGTTACGGCGGGGGGGCCTACACAGATACGCAGTATTTT	CASSYGGGAYTDTQYF
TRBD1	TRBV19	-	TRBJ1-6	TGTGCCAGTAGTATGACAGGGGGCGACGCGAATTCACCCCTCCACTTT	CASSMTGGDANSPLHF
TRBD1	TRBV6-1	-	TRBJ2-5	TGTGCCAGCAGTGAAACTCGGACAGGTCAAGAGACCCAGTACTTC	CASSETRTGQETQYF
TRBD1	TRBV6-6	-	TRBJ2-7	TGTGCCAGCAGCCTAACAGGGGAGAGCGAGCAGTACTTC	CASSLTGESEQYF
-	TRBV6-5	-	TRBJ2-7	TGTGCCAGCAGTTACCTCGGGGCCTCCTACGAGCAGTACTTC	CASSYLGASYEQYF
TRBD1	TRBV27	-	TRBJ2-3	TGTGCCAGCAGTCTAATGACAGGGATCATTGCAGATACGCAGTATTTT	CASSLMTGIIADTQYF
TRBD2	TRBV29-1	once	TRBJ2-3	TGCAGCGTTGAATTTTTAGCGGGAGGGTCGGATACGCAGTATTTT	CSVEFLAGGSDTQYF
TRBD1	TRBV6-5	-	TRBJ2-7	TGTGCCAGACCGGGACAGGGGGCAGGGGAGCAGTACTTC	CARPGQGAGEQYF
TRBD1	TRBV10-3	-	TRBJ2-5	TGTGCCATCAGTGACGGGGGACAGGGACTGGGGGAGACCCAGTACTTC	CAISDGGQGLGETQYF
TRBD1	TRBV7-9	-	TRBJ1-6	TGTGCCAGCAGCTTATTCTGGGACAGGGGGCTATCACCCCTCCACTTT	CASSLFWDRGLSPLHF
TRBD2	TRBV19	-	TRBJ2-1	TGTGCCAGTAGTATTGGACTAGCGGGAGGGCCTGAGCAGTTCTTC	CASSIGLAGGPEQFF
-	TRBV30	-	TRBJ2-1	TGTGCCTGGAGCGGGGGCCGGAATGAGCAGTTCTTC	CAWSGGRNEQFF
-	TRBV9	-	TRBJ1-5	TGTGCCAGCAGCGTACAGGGTGGGGATCAGCCCCAGCATTTT	CASSVQGGDQPQHF
-	TRBV9	-	TRBJ2-1	TGTGCCAGCAGCGCCCGCCCTTTCAATGAGCAGTTCTTC	CASSARPFNEQFF
-	TRBV28	once	TRBJ2-5	TGTGCCAGCAGTTTTACAGTGTACCAAGAGACCCAGTACTTC	CASSFTVYQETQYF
-	TRBV4-1	few	TRBJ2-5	TGCGCCAGCAGCCAAGGAGGGTTTAGGAAGCGCACCGAAAAAGAGACCCAGTACTTC	CASSQGGFRKRTEKETQYF
-	TRBV6-1	-	TRBJ2-5	TGTGCCAGCAGTGAAGGGACATTTCAAGAGACCCAGTACTTC	CASSEGTFQETQYF
-	TRBV7-6	-	TRBJ1-1	TGTGCCAGCAGCTACCTTCTAGGACAGTCGAACACTGAAGCTTTCTTT	CASSYLLGQSNTEAFF
TRBD1	TRBV7-2	-	TRBJ1-6	TGTGCCAGCAGCTTATACAGGGGGCGCATAAATTCACCCCTCCACTTT	CASSLYRGRINSPLHF
-	TRBV5-1	-	TRBJ1-2	TGCGCCAGCAGCTTGGCTACGGACAAGCCGTATGGCTACACCTTC	CASSLATDKPYGYTF
TRBD2	TRBV4-1	-	TRBJ2-7	TGCGCCAGCAGCCAAGACACTAGCGAGCCCTACGAGCAGTACTTC	CASSQDTSEPYEQYF
TRBD1	TRBV30	-	TRBJ1-1	TGTGCCTGGAGTATCCTTACAGGGGGGGCTGAAGCTTTCTTT	CAWSILTGGAEAFF
-	TRBV5-1	-	TRBJ2-7	TGCGCCAGCAGCTTGGTGGCCAGCCCCCACGAGCAGTACTTC	CASSLVASPHEQYF
TRBD1	TRBV2	-	TRBJ1-2	TGTGCCAGCAGTCCCCCTGGACAGGGGCAGGGATATGGCTACACCTTC	CASSPPGQGQGYGYTF
TRBD1	TRBV30	-	TRBJ1-1	TGTGCCTGCCCCGGGACAGGGGCCATGAACACTGAAGCTTTCTTT	CACPGTGAMNTEAFF
-	TRBV5-1	-	TRBJ2-2	TGCGCCAGCACCCCGACAGGATTGGCGAACACCGGGGAGCTGTTTTTT	CASTPTGLANTGELFF
-	TRBV28	once	TRBJ1-1	TGTGCCAGCACCAGGACGGAAAACACTGAAGCTTTCTTT	CASTRTENTEAFF
TRBD1	TRBV5-1	-	TRBJ2-3	TGCGCCAGCAGCTTGGGGACAGGGGGGACAGATACGCAGTATTTT	CASSLGTGGTDTQYF
-	TRBV29-1	-	TRBJ2-2	TGCAGCGTTCGGTGGGGTCTCCTCACCGGGGAGCTGTTTTTT	CSVRWGLLTGELFF
TRBD1	TRBV6-5	once	TRBJ2-7	TGTGCCAGCAGGCCCCGTGACAGGGCCCGGGAGCAGTACTTC	CASRPRDRAREQYF
TRBD2	TRBV28	-	TRBJ2-1	TGTGCCAGCAGCCCGATTCTAGCGGGAGGGGTCAATGAGCAGTTCTTC	CASSPILAGGVNEQFF
-	TRBV28	-	TRBJ2-7	TGTGCCAGCAGCTTCGGGACATGGGGATACGAGCAGTACTTC	CASSFGTWGYEQYF
TRBD2	TRBV4-1	-	TRBJ2-7	TGCGCCAGCAGCCAACCTTCGGGTGCAGCGGGAGTGGGCTACGAGCAGTACTTC	CASSQPSGAAGVGYEQYF
TRBD2	TRBV7-9	-	TRBJ2-7	TGTGCCAGCAGCTTAGTGGCGGGAGTTCCCTACGAGCAGTACTTC	CASSLVAGVPYEQYF
-	TRBV18	-	TRBJ1-5	TGTGCCAGCTCACCGGAGACTAGCAATCAGCCCCAGCATTTT	CASSPETSNQPQHF
-	TRBV6-1	-	TRBJ1-1	TGTGCCAGCAGGGGGGAGGTCACTGAAGCTTTCTTT	CASRGEVTEAFF